This TCR beta chain was recovered during a study of cytomegalovirus exposure and HLA in healthy donors. Study results and caveats: As a later analysis showed, several of the most significant clusters appeared to be linked to common viral pathogens.

This clone was counted only a few times. The antigen remains unidentified. Primers: 60 Vbeta forward and 13 Jbeta reverse. The table came from immunoSEQ multiplex PCR; TCRdb's copy has only in-frame clones and leaves some out. The sample holds about 120,000 clones, roughly 10% seen once. Germline CDR1 reads SGHRS; CDR2 reads YFSETQ. The CDR3 extends over 13 amino acids. Trimming cost V 0 bases and J 3 bases, with 6 bases left between them. This TCR derives from a woman younger than 30 in good health and CMV-seropositive. The chain joins TRBV5-1 to TRBJ1-2; no definite D call. Sequencing was done on a sample of PBMCs. This CDR3 reads CASSLEGDYGYTF. The CDR3, as DNA: TGCGCCAGCAGCTTGGAAGGAGACTATGGCTACACCTTC.